The following is a T cell receptor (beta chain) sequence with its context. As yet, its antigen is unknown. Germline V gene sequence: CDR1 SGHAT, CDR2 FQNNGV. This CDR3 has 15 amino acids. V was cut by 2 bases and J by 2 bases, with 10 bases left in between. Clones were sequenced by immunoSEQ multiplex PCR, and TCRdb holds only the in-frame ones, with some missing. The data hold about 27,000 clones, with about 92% observed a single time. The data originate from a study of T cell responses to AZD1222 COVID-19 vaccine. The study, taken as a whole, reports: Per reports, nearly half of all spike-specific TCRs target regions that are unmutated in variants.

The sample here was peripheral blood, taken 28 days after the second AZD1222 dose. The source of this sequence is an adult who received the AZD1222 COVID-19 vaccine. This chain joins TRBV11-2 and TRBJ2-1; D gene unclear. The chain's CDR3 is CASSLQLNPYNEQFF. The CDR3, as DNA: TGTGCCAGCAGCTTACAGCTTAACCCCTACAATGAGCAGTTCTTC.